The next 19 T cell receptor beta chains were all read from a single sample in a study of T-cell reconstitution after alpha-beta-depleted transplantation in children. Unique molecular identifiers featured in how the TCRbeta library was prepared. TCRdb re-derived calls from the PCR reads in MiXCR, one entry per CDR3 protein. In the table there are a few hundred thousand distinct CDR3 sequences, about 9.2% of which are singletons. Sample: PBMCs from the stem cell graft donor, taken from the stem cell graft. All receptors derive from a human donor who donated a stem cell graft to a child with acute lymphoblastic leukemia.

This clonotype was detected a few times. The J gene is TRBJ1-1, the V gene TRBV20-1; the D is unclear. Trimming stripped 1 base from V and 7 bases from J, with 7 bases between. This CDR3 has 11 amino acids. Germline V lookup: CDR1 DFQATT, CDR2 SNEGSKA (reference sequence). The CDR3: CSARGGYEAFF. In DNA, the CDR3 is TGCAGTGCTAGAGGGGGATATGAAGCTTTCTTT.

The chain uses TRBV5-1 and TRBJ1-1; the D is unclear. Germline V gene lookup returns CDR1 SGHRS and CDR2 YFSETQ. This CDR3 has 13 residues. Trimming shortened V by 4 bases and J by 1 base, and 8 bases separated the two germline ends. The CDR3 protein is CASSEGSNTEAFF. The CDR3 coding sequence is TGCGCCAGCAGCGAGGGCTCGAACACTGAAGCTTTCTTT.

This clonotype has ten or more counts. The rearrangement joins TRBV11-2 to TRBJ2-1; no firm D call. Germline CDR1 is SGHAT and CDR2 is FQNNGV. The CDR3 totals 16 residues. V was cut by 2 bases and J by 4 bases, with 15 bases left in between. The CDR3: CASSLISTFKYNEQFF. CDR3 coding DNA: TGTGCCAGCAGCTTAATTTCGACTTTTAAATACAATGAGCAGTTCTTC. Based on the CDR3 plus reference TRBV11-2 and TRBJ2-1, the full variable domain is EAGVAQSPRYKIIEKRQSVAFWCNPISGHATLYWYQQILGQGPKLLIQFQNNGVVDDSQLPKDRFSAERLKGVDSTLKIQPAKLEDSAVYLCASSLISTFKYNEQFFGPGTRLTVL.

CDR3 nucleotide sequence: TGTGCCAGCAGCTTCATCGGGGGAGTGTCGACTAATGAAAAACTGTTTTTT. It translates to CASSFIGGVSTNEKLFF. The chain couples TRBV7-8 to TRBJ1-4, with D perhaps TRBD1 (5 bases). With 3 bases removed from V and 2 bases from J, the gap between germline ends came to 16 bases. CDR3 length: 17 residues. Looked up from germline, CDR1 is SGHVS and CDR2 is FQNEAQ.

At least ten counts were recorded for this clonotype. The rearrangement links TRBV5-1 to TRBJ1-5, with D unresolved. V lost 4 bases and J 8 bases, leaving 13 bases between the germline ends. The CDR3 sequence is 13 residues long. Germline CDR1 is SGHRS and CDR2 is YFSETQ. This chain's CDR3 is CASSPDPAKPQHF. The CDR3 DNA reads TGCGCCAGCAGCCCGGACCCGGCCAAGCCCCAGCATTTT. The whole variable domain, filled in from reference TRBV5-1 and TRBJ1-5, reads KAGVTQTPRYLIKTRGQQVTLSCSPISGHRSVSWYQQTPGQGLQFLFEYFSETQRNKGNFPGRFSGRQFSNSRSEMNVSTLELGDSALYLCASSPDPAKPQHFGDGTRLSIL.

This clonotype was counted at least ten times. This chain links TRBV5-1 with TRBJ2-1; D gene uncertain. CDR3 length: 15 amino acids. Germline-derived CDR1 and CDR2 are SGHRS and YFSETQ. V lost 6 bases and J lost 8, with 21 bases in between. CDR3 protein: CASKAGQVGIDEQFF. The DNA of the CDR3 is TGCGCCAGCAAAGCCGGTCAGGTGGGGATCGATGAGCAGTTCTTC.

The table lists this clonotype with many counts. This chain uses TRBV6-4 with TRBJ2-2; 8 nucleotides agree with TRBD1. Trimming cost V 6 bases and J 1 base; bases outside gene matches: 22. CDR3 length: 21 residues. Looked up from germline, CDR1 is MRHNA and CDR2 is SNTAGT. The CDR3 protein is CASRANSRDRFARVNTGELFF. CDR3 DNA sequence: TGTGCCAGCAGAGCAAATTCCCGGGACAGGTTCGCTCGGGTGAACACCGGGGAGCTGTTTTTT.

This clonotype was seen repeatedly, ten times or more. V usage is TRBV21-1 and J usage is TRBJ2-3. TRBV21-1 is given as a pseudogene. The CDR3 contains 14 residues. CDR3 protein: CASSKQADTDTQYF. The CDR3, as DNA: TGTGCCAGCAGCAAACAGGCCGACACAGATACGCAGTATTTT.

This clonotype occurred a few times. The chain recombines TRBV5-6 with TRBJ1-3; tentatively, D is TRBD1 (5 bases). From germline, CDR1 is SGHDT and CDR2 YYEEEE. The CDR3 contains 16 residues. Deletions cut 1 base from V and 0 bases from J, with 11 bases between. CDR3 nucleotide sequence: TGTGCCAGCAGCTTGCGGTTTGGGACCTCTGGAAACACCATATATTTT. This codes for CASSLRFGTSGNTIYF. Full variable domain (missing parts from reference TRBV5-6 and TRBJ1-3): DAGVTQSPTHLIKTRGQQVTLRCSPKSGHDTVSWYQQALGQGPQFIFQYYEEEERQRGNFPDRFSGHQFPNYSSELNVNALLLGDSALYLCASSLRFGTSGNTIYFGEGSWLTVV.

This chain links TRBV18 with TRBJ1-1; D unresolved. Trimming left V 2 bases short and J 6 bases short, with 10 bases between. CDR3 size: 13 residues. Germline CDR1 is KGHSH and CDR2 is LQKENI. CDR3 region: CASSPRAEAEAFF. The CDR3 DNA sequence: TGTGCCAGCTCACCAAGGGCGGAGGCTGAAGCTTTCTTT.

The V gene is TRBV6-6, the J gene TRBJ2-1, with TRBD2 identical over 9 bases. V lost 7 bases and J lost 10; bases outside the gene matches: 2. CDR3 size: 11 residues. Germline V gene lookup returns CDR1 MNHNY and CDR2 SVGAGI (reference sequence). CDR3 sequence: CASIAGAEQFF. CDR3 in DNA: TGTGCCAGCATAGCGGGGGCCGAGCAGTTCTTC.

The table lists this clonotype with a few counts. V is TRBV5-4 and J is TRBJ2-1; possibly TRBD1 for D (5 bases). This CDR3 is 15 amino acids long. Trimming removed 4 bases at V and 7 bases at J, with 18 bases between. Germline-derived CDR1 and CDR2 are SGHNT and YYREEE (reference sequence). DNA of the CDR3: TGTGCCAGCAGCGAAGGGCCCGGCAAGGGGAATGAGCAGTTCTTC. This codes for CASSEGPGKGNEQFF.

The CDR3 is CAISVGFGQPQHF. CDR3 nucleotides: TGTGCCATCAGTGTAGGGTTTGGTCAGCCCCAGCATTTT. V usage is TRBV10-3 and J usage is TRBJ1-5; D remains unclear. This CDR3 contains 13 residues. Trimming took off 4 bases at V and 6 bases at J, with 10 bases between the two ends. Germline-derived CDR1 and CDR2 are ENHRY and SYGVKD.

The rearrangement links TRBV5-1 to TRBJ1-1, with TRBD1 matching 9 bases. Germline lookup yields CDR1 SGHRS and CDR2 YFSETQ. The CDR3 length is 15 residues. V trimming: 2 bases; J trimming: 5 bases; junction bases outside the gene matches: 7. The CDR3 coding sequence is TGCGCCAGCAGCTTAACAGGGGGCTCCGATACTGAAGCTTTCTTT. Amino acids: CASSLTGGSDTEAFF.

This clonotype has just a few counts. The chain has TRBV20-1 and TRBJ2-3; a weak D match, TRBD2 (5 bases). Between the trimmed V and J ends, which lost 6 bases and 5 bases, there was a span of 15 bases. The CDR3 is made up of 13 amino acids. CDR1 and CDR2 (germline): DFQATT, SNEGSKA (reference sequence). The CDR3 here is CSAPLRAGDTQYF. CDR3 DNA: TGCAGTGCCCCGTTGCGGGCAGGAGATACGCAGTATTTT.

This clonotype has a count of ten or more. The rearrangement joins TRBV20-1 to TRBJ2-1; 7 bases line up with TRBD1. J was trimmed by 7 bases and V by 5 bases; bases with no gene match: 14. Per the germline V gene, CDR1 is DFQATT and CDR2 is SNEGSKA (reference sequence). The CDR3 runs to 15 residues. CDR3 protein: CSAPKPQTGWNEQFF. The CDR3 DNA sequence: TGCAGTGCTCCCAAGCCTCAGACAGGGTGGAATGAGCAGTTCTTC.

This clonotype was recorded at least ten times. The rearrangement uses TRBV5-1 and TRBJ2-5, with 7 positions matching TRBD2. The germline V gene encodes CDR1 SGHRS and CDR2 YFSETQ. V trimming: 5 bases; J trimming: 5 bases; junction bases outside the gene matches: 12. The CDR3 is 15 amino acids. CDR3 loop: CASSSAGGSFETQYF. The CDR3, as DNA: TGCGCCAGCAGTTCGGCCGGGGGGTCTTTCGAGACCCAGTACTTC.

The CDR3 loop is CASFGGGYTF. CDR3 nucleotides: TGTGCCAGCTTCGGCGGGGGCTACACCTTC. The chain recombines TRBV25-1 with TRBJ1-2; no definite D call. Per the germline V gene, CDR1 is MGHDK and CDR2 is SYGVNS. Trimming cost V 8 bases and J 8 bases, with 9 bases left between them. The CDR3 runs 10 residues.

This clonotype was counted a few times. The chain carries TRBV3-1 and TRBJ1-6; D unclear. This CDR3 is 15 amino acids long. Germline assignment: CDR1 LGHDT and CDR2 YNNKEL (reference sequence). The ends were cut back, 4 bases at V and 7 bases at J, with 14 bases in the middle. This chain's CDR3 is CASSPAGQQNSPLHF. For the CDR3, the DNA is TGTGCCAGCAGCCCAGCGGGTCAGCAGAATTCACCCCTCCACTTT.